These 22 T cell receptor beta chains originate from one sample sequenced in a study of blood T cell repertoires in COVID-19. Sequencing used immunoSEQ multiplex PCR; TCRdb keeps in-frame clones, though not all of them. The repertoire holds about 210,000 clones, with around 80% as singletons. Sequencing was carried out using peripheral blood. Every receptor here comes from a woman between 45 and 60 years old with acute or convalescent COVID-19.

The genes are TRBV5-6 and TRBJ2-1; D gene ambiguous. The V end was cut by 2 bases, the J end by 9 bases, with 12 bases between. The CDR3 contains 13 residues. The germline gives CDR1 SGHDT, CDR2 YYEEEE. CDR3 nucleotides: TGTGCCAGCAGCTTTACCCCCCCCAGTGAGCAGTTCTTC. Translated: CASSFTPPSEQFF.

The chain employs TRBV6-2 or TRBV6-3 and TRBJ2-1, with 13 bases fitting TRBD2. This CDR3 is 17 amino acids long. Per germline, CDR1 MNHEY and CDR2 SVGEGT. V shed 5 bases, J shed 7 bases, and the junction held 11 bases outside the gene matches. CDR3 loop: CASSIRTGTSGTNEQFF. DNA of the CDR3: TGTGCCAGCAGTATCAGAACCGGGACTAGCGGGACTAATGAGCAGTTCTTC.

The chain is built from TRBV10-3 and TRBJ1-1, with 8 bases lining up with TRBD1. Germline values: CDR1 ENHRY, CDR2 SYGVKD. The CDR3 contains 16 residues. V gave up 2 bases and J gave up 5 bases; unmatched junction bases: 10. This chain's CDR3 is CAISEANRGALTEAFF. The CDR3 nucleotides read TGTGCCATCAGTGAGGCAAACAGGGGGGCATTGACTGAAGCTTTCTTT.

V usage is TRBV19 and J usage is TRBJ1-1; TRBD1 agrees at 10 bases. CDR3 size: 16 residues. J gave up 0 bases and V 3 bases, and 4 bases lay outside the gene matches. Germline values: CDR1 LNHDA, CDR2 SQIVND (reference sequence). The CDR3 region is CASSIGGQGVNTEAFF. In DNA form, the CDR3 reads TGTGCCAGTAGTATCGGAGGACAGGGGGTGAACACTGAAGCTTTCTTT.

This chain links TRBV14 with TRBJ2-7; 8 bases map to TRBD2. Trimming took 5 bases from V and 3 from J; bases not matched to a gene: 12. CDR3 length: 16 residues. CDR1 is SGHDN and CDR2 is FVKESK in the germline V gene. This CDR3 is CASSDTGGTNYYEQYF. The CDR3 bases are TGTGCCAGCAGCGATACGGGGGGGACTAACTACTACGAGCAGTACTTC. The complete variable domain, with remaining parts taken from reference TRBV14 and TRBJ2-7, reads EAGVTQFPSHSVIEKGQTVTLRCDPISGHDNLYWYRRVMGKEIKFLLHFVKESKQDESGMPNNRFLAERTGGTYSTLKVQPAELEDSGVYFCASSDTGGTNYYEQYFGPGTRLTVT.

Notes on this clone: Other DNA sequences in the same sample also yield this CDR3. The chain links TRBV28 to TRBJ2-7; 7 bases match TRBD1. The germline V gene encodes CDR1 MDHEN and CDR2 SYDVKM. Trimming at V came to 10 bases and at J to 3 bases, leaving 9 bases not matched to a gene. There are 13 residues in the CDR3. The CDR3 protein is CAIADRMNYEQYF. In DNA, the CDR3 is TGTGCCATCGCGGACAGGATGAACTACGAGCAGTACTTC.

The chain recombines TRBV4-2 with TRBJ1-5; D may be TRBD1 (5 bases). The germline CDR1 and CDR2 sequences are LGHNA and YNFKEQ. CDR3 size: 14 residues. The V end was cut by 4 bases, the J end by 4 bases, with 11 bases between. CDR3 nucleotides: TGTGCCAGCAGCCCCGCTCAGGGAAATCAGCCCCAGCATTTT. Translated: CASSPAQGNQPQHF.

V is TRBV11-2 and J is TRBJ2-3, with a possible D match to TRBD2 (6 bases). The CDR3 loop spans 12 amino acids. Trimming took 3 bases from V and 11 from J, leaving 12 bases between them. In germline, CDR1 is SGHAT, CDR2 FQNNGV. The CDR3 reads CASSFERRGQYF. CDR3 coding DNA: TGTGCCAGCAGCTTTGAACGGCGGGGGCAGTATTTT.

The chain employs TRBV28 and TRBJ1-5; D unclear. The CDR3 covers 13 residues. Deletions cut 7 bases from V and 2 bases from J, with 9 bases between. The germline V gene has CDR1 MDHEN and CDR2 SYDVKM. The CDR3 reads CASTRSGNQPQHF. Here the CDR3 DNA reads TGTGCCAGCACGCGGTCGGGCAATCAGCCCCAGCATTTT.

The V call is TRBV11-2, the J call TRBJ2-1; TRBD1 is a possible D gene (7 bases). V dropped 9 bases and J dropped 5 bases, with 17 bases sitting between them. The CDR3 spans 14 residues. Per germline, CDR1 SGHAT and CDR2 FQNNGV. CDR3 nucleotides: TGTGCCAGTAAAGAGGGGGCGGGGAACAATGAGCAGTTCTTC. Residues: CASKEGAGNNEQFF.

The chain employs TRBV29-1 and TRBJ1-2; D is uncertain. This CDR3 has 11 residues. Trimming pared 7 bases from V and 3 bases from J, leaving 9 bases between. CDR1 and CDR2 from the germline V gene are SQVTM and ANQGSEA. The CDR3 region has the DNA TGCAGCGCTTGGGGAGACTATGGCTACACCTTC. Amino acids: CSAWGDYGYTF.

The chain carries TRBV11-2 and TRBJ1-1; 7 bases align to TRBD1. Germline assignment: CDR1 SGHAT and CDR2 FQNNGV. V was clipped by 3 bases and J by 4 bases; unmatched bases: 2. This CDR3 region has 13 residues. DNA of the CDR3: TGTGCCAGCAGCTTGGACAGGAGCACTGAAGCTTTCTTT. It yields the protein CASSLDRSTEAFF.

This chain joins TRBV7-2 and TRBJ2-7; 7 bases are shared with TRBD1. There are 14 residues in the CDR3. The J segment lost 1 base and the V segment lost 4 bases, leaving 4 bases of the junction unmatched. The germline gives CDR1 SGHTA, CDR2 FQGNSA. DNA of the CDR3: TGTGCCAGCAGCTATCAGGGGGTTTCCTACGAGCAGTACTTC. Its translation is CASSYQGVSYEQYF.

The count of this clone is one. This sequence joins TRBV30 and TRBJ2-5; 7 positions match TRBD1. This CDR3 has 13 residues. Trimming removed 5 bases from V and 2 bases from J; junction bases left unmatched: 5. Germline lookup yields CDR1 GTSNPN and CDR2 SVGIG (reference sequence). CDR3 sequence: CAWVDRSQETQYF. In DNA form, the CDR3 reads TGTGCCTGGGTGGACAGGTCGCAAGAGACCCAGTACTTC.

This clone was observed a few times. The chain links TRBV12-3 or TRBV12-4 to TRBJ2-7, with D possibly TRBD1 on 5 matching bases. CDR3 length: 13 amino acids. Trimming cost V 4 bases and J 2 bases, with 9 bases left between them. CDR3 in DNA: TGTGCCAGCAGTTGGGGCCTCGCCTACGAGCAGTACTTC. It yields the protein CASSWGLAYEQYF.

V and J are TRBV2 and TRBJ1-4, with 9 bases fitting TRBD1. CDR1 is SNHLY and CDR2 is FYNNEI in the germline V gene. CDR3 length equals 16 residues. The V and J ends lost 8 bases and 5 bases, in that order; junction bases with no gene match: 12. The CDR3 DNA is TGTGCCAGCTCCTTCCTTCAACAGGGGGCGAATGAAAAACTGTTTTTT. Residues: CASSFLQQGANEKLFF.

The genes are TRBV5-4 and TRBJ1-1; 7 bases are shared with TRBD1. CDR1 is SGHNT and CDR2 is YYREEE in the germline V gene (reference sequence). The CDR3 runs to 13 residues. V dropped 3 bases and J dropped 7; count of bases not matched to a gene: 6. The CDR3 DNA sequence: TGTGCCAGCAGCTCCACGGGACAGAGTGAAGCTTTCTTT. Protein: CASSSTGQSEAFF.

This rearrangement joins TRBV5-1 to TRBJ1-1; 7 bases map to TRBD1. CDR1 is SGHRS, CDR2 YFSETQ, per germline. The CDR3 is made up of 14 amino acids. The junction had 0 bases not matched to a gene; V was cut back by 0 bases and J by 1 base. The CDR3 DNA sequence: TGCGCCAGCAGCTTGGACAGGGGGAACACTGAAGCTTTCTTT. This translates into CASSLDRGNTEAFF. Full variable domain (remainder filled in from reference TRBV5-1 and TRBJ1-1): KAGVTQTPRYLIKTRGQQVTLSCSPISGHRSVSWYQQTPGQGLQFLFEYFSETQRNKGNFPGRFSGRQFSNSRSEMNVSTLELGDSALYLCASSLDRGNTEAFFGQGTRLTVV.

The chain uses TRBV11-2 and TRBJ2-6, with 10 bases matching TRBD1. After removal of 5 bases from V and 4 bases from J, the junction contained 5 bases not matched to a gene. CDR3 length: 16 amino acids. The germline V gene has CDR1 SGHAT and CDR2 FQNNGV. The CDR3 bases are TGTGCCAGCAGCCTACGACAGGGGGCAGGGGCCAACGTCCTGACTTTC. Translation gives CASSLRQGAGANVLTF.

The rearrangement links TRBV19 to TRBJ2-2; 15 nucleotides align to TRBD2. Germline lookup yields CDR1 LNHDA and CDR2 SQIVND (reference sequence). V shed 7 bases, J shed 2 bases, and the junction held 14 bases outside the gene matches. This CDR3 has 20 amino acids. The CDR3 spells CASTMGLAGGQAKNTGELFF. The CDR3 DNA follows: TGTGCCAGTACCATGGGACTAGCGGGAGGACAAGCCAAAAACACCGGGGAGCTGTTTTTT.

The rearrangement joins TRBV24-1 to TRBJ2-1; maybe TRBD1 (6 bases). The V gene's germline CDR1 is KGHDR and CDR2 SFDVKD. The V end lost 3 bases, the J end lost 8 bases, and 16 bases lay between the germline ends. The CDR3 extends over 15 amino acids. CDR3 coding DNA: TGTGCCACCAGTGATCCCCTCCCGACAGGAGATGAGCAGTTCTTC. Its translation is CATSDPLPTGDEQFF.

The V gene is TRBV28, the J gene TRBJ2-7; no clear D gene. This CDR3 contains 12 residues. V dropped 5 bases and J dropped 4 bases, with 9 bases sitting between them. Germline lookup yields CDR1 MDHEN and CDR2 SYDVKM. The CDR3 DNA reads as TGTGCCAGCAGTATTCAGGTGTACGAGCAGTACTTC. Translated: CASSIQVYEQYF. The complete variable domain, with remaining parts taken from reference TRBV28 and TRBJ2-7, reads DVKVTQSSRYLVKRTGEKVFLECVQDMDHENMFWYRQDPGLGLRLIYFSYDVKMKEKGDIPEGYSVSREKKERFSLILESASTNQTSMYLCASSIQVYEQYFGPGTRLTVT.